The 25 T cell receptor beta chains presented below share a single source sample, sequenced in a study of T cells in Graves' hyperthyroidism and ophthalmopathy. Template material for amplifying TCR beta CDR3 regions consisted of RNA transcripts. With the HTBI primer set, the TCR CDR3 went through a first round of RT-PCR. TCRdb passed the multiplex PCR reads through MiXCR, listing each CDR3 protein once. The sample holds roughly 570,000 distinct CDR3 sequences; about 15% are singletons and the top ten take around 7.5%. Sequenced: blood. Every receptor here comes from a woman aged 30 to 39 with Graves' hyperthyroidism.

Ten or more counts support this clonotype. The chain employs TRBV2 and TRBJ2-3, with TRBD2 matching over 13 bases. The CDR3 has 20 amino acids. V gave up 7 bases and J gave up 2 bases; unmatched junction bases: 18. The germline gives CDR1 SNHLY, CDR2 FYNNEI. CDR3 nucleotide sequence: TGTGCCAGCACTCCTCTTGTTAGGACTAGCGGGAGTCCAGACACAGATACGCAGTATTTT. Its protein product is CASTPLVRTSGSPDTDTQYF. The full variable domain, with the rest looked up from reference TRBV2 and TRBJ2-3, is EPEVTQTPSHQVTQMGQEVILRCVPISNHLYFYWYRQILGQKVEFLVSFYNNEISEKSEIFDDQFSVERPDGSNFTLKIRSTKLEDSAMYFCASTPLVRTSGSPDTDTQYFGPGTRLTVL.

In this sample, this clonotype turned up a few times. The V gene is TRBV5-4, the J gene TRBJ2-3; 7 nucleotides agree with TRBD1. Germline V CDR1 and CDR2: SGHNT, YYREEE (reference sequence). The CDR3 is 15 amino acids. The V gene end was trimmed by 3 bases and the J gene end by 6 bases; junction bases not matched to a gene: 10. The CDR3 bases are TGTGCCAGCAGCTCTAGGACAGGCTTGTGGGATACGCAGTATTTT. Residues: CASSSRTGLWDTQYF.

The V and J genes are TRBV6-1 and TRBJ1-1; 7 bases line up with TRBD1. The CDR3 sequence is 13 residues long. Germline lookup yields CDR1 MNHNS and CDR2 SASEGT. The junction had 4 bases not matched to a gene; V was cut back by 6 bases and J by 3 bases. The CDR3 nucleotides read TGTGCCAGCAGCTCGGGACAGTACACTGAAGCTTTCTTT. It yields the protein CASSSGQYTEAFF.

This clonotype was observed a few times. This chain joins TRBV9 and TRBJ2-5, with 11 bases lining up with TRBD2. The CDR3 has 15 amino acids. The germline CDR1 and CDR2 sequences are SGDLS and YYNGEE. Trimming cost V 4 bases and J 4 bases; bases outside gene matches: 6. CDR3: CASSTLTSGRETQYF. The CDR3 DNA is TGTGCCAGCAGCACCCTTACTAGCGGGAGAGAGACCCAGTACTTC. Supplemented by reference TRBV9 and TRBJ2-5, the full variable domain reads DSGVTQTPKHLITATGQRVTLRCSPRSGDLSVYWYQQSLDQGLQFLIQYYNGEERAKGNILERFSAQQFPDLHSELNLSSLELGDSALYFCASSTLTSGRETQYFGPGTRLLVL.

This clonotype has more than one count but fewer than ten. The V and J genes are TRBV10-3 and TRBJ1-2; 10 nucleotides align to TRBD1. V dropped 7 bases and J dropped 4; count of bases not matched to a gene: 6. The CDR3 is 14 amino acids. Germline V gives CDR1 ENHRY, CDR2 SYGVKD. CDR3 sequence (DNA): TGTGCCATCACCCCGGACAGGGGGAGCTATGGCTACACCTTC. This codes for CAITPDRGSYGYTF.

The table lists this clonotype with a few counts. The V and J genes are TRBV19 and TRBJ2-2; weak D call: TRBD2 (5 bases). V was cut by 1 base and J by 0 bases, with 12 bases left in between. Germline CDR1 is LNHDA and CDR2 is SQIVND (reference sequence). The length of the CDR3 is 17 residues. CDR3 amino acids: CASSIASERSNTGELFF. The CDR3 nucleotides are TGTGCCAGTAGTATAGCTTCTGAGCGGTCGAACACCGGGGAGCTGTTTTTT.

This clonotype came up a few times. The chain joins TRBV20-1 to TRBJ2-7, with 10 positions matching TRBD2. The junction had 8 bases not matched to a gene; V was cut back by 1 base and J by 5 bases. Germline lookup yields CDR1 DFQATT and CDR2 SNEGSKA (reference sequence). This CDR3 has 15 residues. CDR3 amino acids: CSARGALAGVHEQYF. DNA for the CDR3: TGCAGTGCTAGAGGTGCCCTAGCGGGAGTCCACGAGCAGTACTTC.

This clonotype was counted many times. The chain combines TRBV6-2 or TRBV6-3 with TRBJ2-7; a possible D gene is TRBD2 (6 bases). The CDR3 is 14 amino acids. Trimming left V 2 bases short and J 6 bases short, with 14 bases between. CDR1 is MNHEY, CDR2 SVGEGT, per germline. The CDR3 bases are TGTGCCAGCAGTTACCGAAAAACTAGCACCGAGCAGTACTTC. Residues: CASSYRKTSTEQYF.

This clonotype appeared many times. The V call is TRBV6-1, the J call TRBJ2-7; D assignment may be TRBD1 or TRBD2 (5 bases each). Germline V lookup: CDR1 MNHNS, CDR2 SASEGT. Trimming removed 6 bases from V and 7 bases from J, with 16 bases in between. There are 13 residues in the CDR3. The CDR3 DNA reads TGTGCCAGCAGGGTAGGTTGGGGGTTGGAGCAGTACTTC. Translating it yields CASRVGWGLEQYF.

A word on this clonotype: A much larger clone lies one base from this, so it may be a read error. The rearrangement links TRBV6-1 to TRBJ2-1; 7 bases map to TRBD2. CDR3 length: 15 residues. Germline V lookup: CDR1 MNHNS, CDR2 SASEGT. V lost 5 bases to trimming and J lost 3 bases; unmatched junction nucleotides: 7. Here the CDR3 reads CASSQERDYYNEQFF. The CDR3 DNA is TGTGCCAGCAGTCAGGAGCGGGATTACTACAATGAGCAGTTCTTC.

This clonotype was recorded at least ten times. The chain joins TRBV28 to TRBJ2-1; 9 bases are shared with TRBD2. Germline lookup yields CDR1 MDHEN and CDR2 SYDVKM. This CDR3 region has 15 residues. The V segment lost 5 bases and the J segment 9 bases; nucleotides outside the gene matches: 11. The CDR3 loop reads CASSTQRLAEVEQFF. CDR3 nucleotide sequence: TGTGCCAGCAGTACCCAACGACTAGCGGAAGTTGAGCAGTTCTTC.

The V gene is TRBV30, the J gene TRBJ2-3; the D is unclear. V was shortened by 2 bases and J by 5 bases, with 11 bases between the two germline ends. The CDR3 contains 13 residues. Per the germline V gene, CDR1 is GTSNPN and CDR2 is SVGIG (reference sequence). The CDR3 DNA reads TGTGCCTGGAGTTTCCGACCGGGAGATACGCAGTATTTT. This gives the protein CAWSFRPGDTQYF.

This clonotype has more than one count but fewer than ten. The gene calls are TRBV27 and TRBJ1-4; D is unclear. Looked up from germline, CDR1 is MNHEY and CDR2 is SMNVEV (reference sequence). V was cut by 5 bases and J by 8 bases, with 9 bases left in between. The CDR3 sequence is 12 residues long. The CDR3 nucleotides are TGTGCCAGCAGTCCCAATGGAGAAAAACTGTTTTTT. Encoded protein: CASSPNGEKLFF. Supplemented by reference TRBV27 and TRBJ1-4, the full variable domain reads EAQVTQNPRYLITVTGKKLTVTCSQNMNHEYMSWYRQDPGLGLRQIYYSMNVEVTDKGDVPEGYKVSRKEKRNFPLILESPSPNQTSLYFCASSPNGEKLFFGSGTQLSVL.

This clonotype occurred a few times. This rearrangement joins TRBV10-3 to TRBJ2-1; D may be TRBD2 (6 bases). The CDR3 sequence is 12 residues long. Germline assignment: CDR1 ENHRY and CDR2 SYGVKD. The V end lost 6 bases, the J end lost 7 bases, and 10 bases lay between the germline ends. CDR3 protein: CAIRGDSNEQFF. For the CDR3, the DNA is TGTGCCATCAGGGGGGACTCTAATGAGCAGTTCTTC.

This clonotype was detected only a few times. The chain employs TRBV28 and TRBJ2-7, with TRBD1 matching 10 bases. The junction had 11 bases not matched to a gene; V was cut back by 7 bases and J by 2 bases. The CDR3 extends over 16 amino acids. The germline V gene encodes CDR1 MDHEN and CDR2 SYDVKM. This CDR3 reads CASNPRQGAQAYEQYF. The CDR3 DNA reads TGTGCCAGCAACCCGAGACAGGGGGCGCAGGCCTACGAGCAGTACTTC.

The rearrangement joins TRBV19 to TRBJ2-7, with TRBD1 as a possible D gene (6 bases). The CDR3 totals 15 residues. The germline CDR1 and CDR2 sequences are LNHDA and SQIVND (reference sequence). V lost 5 bases and J 3 bases, leaving 17 bases between the germline ends. The CDR3 DNA follows: TGTGCCAGTAGTGGGGGCCCTCTAAACAGCTACGAGCAGTACTTC. Its translation: CASSGGPLNSYEQYF.

The gene calls are TRBV7-3 and TRBJ2-3, with no clear D. This CDR3 has 13 residues. The V gene's germline CDR1 is SGHTA and CDR2 FQGTGA. The V gene lost 5 bases and the J gene lost 7 bases, with 13 bases spanning the gap. The CDR3 region is CASSQSLDHTQYF. CDR3 bases: TGTGCCAGCAGCCAATCGTTAGACCATACGCAGTATTTT.

This clonotype appeared many times. The chain combines TRBV12-3 or TRBV12-4 with TRBJ2-1; D is perhaps TRBD1 (6 bases). The CDR3 consists of 15 residues. V shed 6 bases and J shed 3 bases, with 15 bases lying between them. The CDR3 DNA follows: TGTGCCAGCAGCCTTTCAGGGGAAGACTACAATGAGCAGTTCTTC. Translating it yields CASSLSGEDYNEQFF.

The J gene is TRBJ2-1, the V gene TRBV27; D possibly corresponds to TRBD1 (6 bases). This CDR3 region has 15 residues. V gave up 5 bases and J gave up 7 bases, with 18 bases separating them. The germline gives CDR1 MNHEY, CDR2 SMNVEV (reference sequence). The CDR3 DNA reads as TGTGCCAGCAGTCCCAACAGACAGGTCAAGAATGAGCAGTTCTTC. This sequence encodes CASSPNRQVKNEQFF.

The V gene is TRBV27, the J gene TRBJ2-1; 7 bases map to TRBD2. In germline, CDR1 is MNHEY, CDR2 SMNVEV (reference sequence). The CDR3 contains 17 residues. Trimming at V came to 4 bases and at J to 7 bases, leaving 16 bases not matched to a gene. The CDR3 nucleotides read TGTGCCAGCAGTTCAGCGGGGCTTGGGTCGGGAGTTAATGAGCAGTTCTTC. Amino acids: CASSSAGLGSGVNEQFF.

This clonotype was found a few times. V is TRBV12-3 or TRBV12-4 and J is TRBJ1-4; D unresolved. The CDR3 length is 15 residues. The V gene lost 5 bases and the J gene lost 8 bases, with 18 bases spanning the gap. The DNA for the CDR3 is TGTGCCAGCAGTCGTGCGCCAGTGAAGGTCGAAAAACTGTTTTTT. It specifies CASSRAPVKVEKLFF.

This clonotype was seen at least ten times. The chain has TRBV5-1 and TRBJ2-7, with 9 bases fitting TRBD2. With V trimmed by 2 bases and J by 2 bases, 5 bases remained unmatched. The CDR3 sequence is 15 residues long. Germline loops: CDR1 SGHRS, CDR2 YFSETQ. For the CDR3, the DNA is TGCGCCAGCAGCTTCGTTCTAGCGGGACCCTACGAGCAGTACTTC. Protein sequence: CASSFVLAGPYEQYF.

The chain couples TRBV5-5 to TRBJ2-7, with 7 bases identical to TRBD1. The V segment lost 4 bases and the J segment 3 bases; nucleotides outside the gene matches: 7. The CDR3 is made up of 14 amino acids. Germline values: CDR1 SGHKS, CDR2 YYEKEE (reference sequence). The CDR3 protein is CASSATRQGYEQYF. CDR3 bases: TGTGCCAGCAGCGCTACCCGACAGGGCTACGAGCAGTACTTC.

This clonotype has more than one count but fewer than ten. J is TRBJ2-2 and V is TRBV20-1, with D perhaps matching TRBD1 (5 bases). The CDR3 consists of 12 residues. V was pared by 6 bases and J by 5 bases, with 10 bases between. The germline V gene encodes CDR1 DFQATT and CDR2 SNEGSKA (reference sequence). CDR3 DNA sequence: TGCAGTGCCATGACAGAGACCGGGGAGCTGTTTTTT. This encodes CSAMTETGELFF.

This clonotype was seen ten or more times. V and J are TRBV30 and TRBJ2-3; 14 bases fit TRBD2. The V gene end was trimmed by 2 bases and the J gene end by 4 bases; junction bases not matched to a gene: 5. The CDR3 totals 16 residues. Germline V gives CDR1 GTSNPN, CDR2 SVGIG (reference sequence). For the CDR3, the DNA is TGTGCCTGGAGTTCGCCGGGACTAGCGGGAGCAGATACGCAGTATTTT. It encodes CAWSSPGLAGADTQYF.